The next 18 T cell receptor beta chains were all read from a single sample in a study of blood T cell repertoires in COVID-19. The method was immunoSEQ multiplex PCR; TCRdb's version includes in-frame clones alone and lacks a portion of them. The table records fewer than 250,000 clones, 80% of them present only once. Sequences were obtained from PBMCs or T cells enriched from blood (not recorded which). All receptors derive from a woman in her 40s with acute COVID-19.

The V and J genes are TRBV28 and TRBJ1-6; D is ambiguous. Trimming shortened V by 6 bases and J by 5 bases, and 17 bases separated the two germline ends. The CDR3 spans 16 residues. From germline, CDR1 is MDHEN and CDR2 SYDVKM. The CDR3 sequence: CASSQTLVSHNSPLHF. The DNA of the CDR3 is TGTGCCAGCAGCCAGACCCTAGTGTCGCATAATTCACCCCTCCACTTT.

The gene calls are TRBV24-1 and TRBJ2-2; 7 nucleotides line up with TRBD2. J gave up 4 bases and V 4 bases, and 5 bases lay outside the gene matches. CDR3 length: 15 amino acids. Germline assignment: CDR1 KGHDR and CDR2 SFDVKD. The CDR3 reads CATSEWGEGTGELFF. The CDR3 DNA sequence: TGTGCCACCAGTGAATGGGGGGAGGGCACCGGGGAGCTGTTTTTT.

This chain connects TRBV24-1 to TRBJ1-5; possibly TRBD1 for D (6 bases). CDR1 is KGHDR, CDR2 SFDVKD, per germline. V dropped 11 bases and J dropped 4 bases, with 14 bases sitting between them. The CDR3 is 13 amino acids. The chain's CDR3 is CASQGTLNQPQHF. The CDR3, as DNA: TGTGCCAGCCAAGGGACACTAAATCAGCCCCAGCATTTT.

The chain uses TRBV12-3 or TRBV12-4 and TRBJ1-1; no firm D call. Trimming left V 6 bases short and J 4 bases short, with 12 bases between. The CDR3 contains 13 residues. The CDR3 region has the DNA TGTGCCAGCAGCTTGTTTTCTTTCACTGAAGCTTTCTTT. Protein sequence: CASSLFSFTEAFF.

The chain employs TRBV14 and TRBJ1-1; 7 bases are a match to TRBD1. This CDR3 is 15 amino acids long. CDR1 and CDR2 from the germline V gene are SGHDN and FVKESK. V gave up 1 base and J gave up 6 bases; unmatched junction bases: 8. The CDR3 reads CASSQGAGGIPEAFF. The CDR3 DNA sequence: TGTGCCAGCAGCCAAGGAGCAGGGGGGATCCCTGAAGCTTTCTTT.

In this sample, this clone turned up a few times. The chain recombines TRBV5-1 with TRBJ1-3; a weak D match, TRBD1 (6 bases). The germline CDR1 and CDR2 sequences are SGHRS and YFSETQ. The CDR3 contains 16 residues. V dropped 3 bases and J dropped 0 bases, with 13 bases sitting between them. CDR3 DNA: TGCGCCAGCAGCTCGGGACACTTGAGCTCTGGAAACACCATATATTTT. Its protein is CASSSGHLSSGNTIYF.

This clone is a singleton in its sample. This chain connects TRBV5-1 to TRBJ1-2; D not resolved. Germline V CDR1 and CDR2: SGHRS, YFSETQ. The CDR3 is 15 amino acids. Trimming removed 3 bases from V and 0 bases from J, with 12 bases in between. The DNA of the CDR3 is TGCGCCAGCAGCTCCGGGTCGACTACTAACTATGGCTACACCTTC. Protein product: CASSSGSTTNYGYTF.

The chain links TRBV5-1 to TRBJ2-1; weak D call: TRBD2 (6 bases). The V end lost 0 bases, the J end lost 8 bases, and 9 bases lay between the germline ends. The germline CDR1 and CDR2 sequences are SGHRS and YFSETQ. CDR3 length: 13 amino acids. The CDR3 DNA follows: TGCGCCAGCAGCTTGGCCGGGAGCTATGAGCAGTTCTTC. Encoded protein: CASSLAGSYEQFF.

This chain links TRBV5-1 with TRBJ2-2; D not certain. The CDR3 is made up of 15 amino acids. Trimming cost V 1 base and J 0 bases, with 7 bases left between them. CDR1 and CDR2 (germline): SGHRS, YFSETQ. The CDR3, as DNA: TGCGCCAGCAGCTTGCACAATGCGAACACCGGGGAGCTGTTTTTT. Its translation is CASSLHNANTGELFF.

The rearrangement joins TRBV7-3 to TRBJ2-3; TRBD1 agrees at 7 bases. The CDR3 is 16 residues long. Germline CDR1 and CDR2: SGHTA and FQGTGA. The V and J ends lost 0 bases and 1 base, in that order; junction bases with no gene match: 4. The CDR3 sequence is CASSLTLTGGTDTQYF. The CDR3 DNA reads as TGTGCCAGCAGCTTAACTTTAACAGGGGGCACAGATACGCAGTATTTT.

The V call is TRBV5-6, the J call TRBJ2-2, with D perhaps TRBD2 (6 bases). There are 13 residues in the CDR3. Germline-derived CDR1 and CDR2 are SGHDT and YYEEEE. V lost 0 bases and J 7 bases, leaving 7 bases between the germline ends. CDR3 coding DNA: TGTGCCAGCAGCTTGGTGACTAGCGGGGAGCTGTTTTTT. Translated: CASSLVTSGELFF.

CDR3 nucleotide sequence: TGTGCCAGTAGGCAAGTGGGGAGCGCGACCTATGGCTACACCTTC. Translating it yields CASRQVGSATYGYTF. This sequence joins TRBV19 and TRBJ1-2; D remains unclear. The V gene lost 6 bases and the J gene lost 4 bases, with 18 bases spanning the gap. Germline-derived CDR1 and CDR2 are LNHDA and SQIVND (reference sequence). The CDR3 consists of 15 residues.

This chain connects TRBV18 to TRBJ2-7, with D tentatively TRBD1 (5 bases). The CDR3 is 13 residues long. V was clipped by 6 bases and J by 4 bases, with 13 bases between them. The V gene's germline CDR1 is KGHSH and CDR2 LQKENI. CDR3 in DNA: TGTGCCAGCTCGTCAGGGTTCGAGTACGAGCAGTACTTC. Translated, it gives CASSSGFEYEQYF.

The chain recombines TRBV29-1 with TRBJ2-3, with 9 bases identical to TRBD2. Germline V gene sequence: CDR1 SQVTM, CDR2 ANQGSEA. Trimming took 3 bases from V and 4 from J; bases not matched to a gene: 8. The CDR3 runs to 15 residues. The CDR3 DNA reads as TGCAGCGTTGAGAAGGTTCGCGGGGGGGCAGATACGCAGTATTTT. It is translated as CSVEKVRGGADTQYF.

The chain recombines TRBV6-5 with TRBJ2-1; 11 nucleotides line up with TRBD2. The CDR3 is made up of 15 amino acids. Germline V gene data show CDR1 as MNHEY and CDR2 as SVGAGI. V lost 6 bases, J lost 7 bases, and 8 bases stayed unmatched. The DNA for the CDR3 is TGTGCCAGCAGCCGTATAGCGGGGGGGCAGAATGAGCAGTTCTTC. It translates to CASSRIAGGQNEQFF.

The chain employs TRBV7-2 and TRBJ2-7, with TRBD1 as a possible D gene (6 bases). This CDR3 spans 16 amino acids. V was clipped by 5 bases and J by 2 bases, with 19 bases between them. Germline V lookup: CDR1 SGHTA, CDR2 FQGNSA. The CDR3 is CASSHTLQGGPYEQYF. CDR3 DNA: TGTGCCAGCAGCCATACCTTACAGGGCGGCCCCTACGAGCAGTACTTC. Together with reference TRBV7-2 and TRBJ2-7, the CDR3 gives the full variable domain: GAGVSQSPSNKVTEKGKDVELRCDPISGHTALYWYRQSLGQGLEFLIYFQGNSAPDKSGLPSDRFSAERTGGSVSTLTIQRTQQEDSAVYLCASSHTLQGGPYEQYFGPGTRLTVT.

The V and J genes are TRBV12-3 or TRBV12-4 and TRBJ1-2, with a possible D match to TRBD1 (6 bases). V shed 0 bases and J shed 7 bases, with 9 bases lying between them. This CDR3 has 13 residues. The CDR3 DNA sequence: TGTGCCAGCAGTTTAGCGCAGGGGCCTGGCTACACCTTC. Its protein product is CASSLAQGPGYTF.

The chain links TRBV7-2 to TRBJ2-1, with D possibly matching TRBD2 (6 bases). Germline CDR1 and CDR2: SGHTA and FQGNSA. Trimming removed 3 bases at V and 7 bases at J, with 13 bases between. The CDR3 spans 14 residues. The CDR3 DNA reads TGTGCCAGCAGCTTTGACCGGGAGATGAATGAGCAGTTCTTC. The encoded protein is CASSFDREMNEQFF.